This TCR beta chain was documented in a study of naive and memory T cell subsets. The CDR3 extends over 18 amino acids. The germline V gene encodes CDR1 MNHEY and CDR2 SVGEGT. With V trimmed by 2 bases and J by 8 bases, 16 bases remained unmatched. An equimolar mix of two oligonucleotides served as the beta constant-region primer for TRBC1 and TRBC2. Nested alpha and beta constant-region primers with the SP2 primer drove four PCR rounds on ligated cDNA. TCRdb reanalysed the UMI-ligation and nested PCR reads using MiXCR and keeps one entry per CDR3 protein. The data contain under 25,000 distinct CDR3 sequences, approximately 10% of them singletons.

The sequenced sample consisted of central memory CD8+ T cells from blood. This TCR derives from a human donor in good health. The gene calls are TRBV6-2 or TRBV6-3 and TRBJ2-1; 9 bases match TRBD2. The CDR3 sequence is CASSYDPLAGITRDEQFF. The DNA for the CDR3 is TGTGCCAGCAGTTACGATCCACTAGCGGGTATCACTCGGGATGAGCAGTTCTTC.